Presented here are 20 T cell receptor beta chains from one specimen sequenced in a study of cytomegalovirus exposure and HLA in healthy donors. 13 Jbeta primers and 60 Vbeta primers were used for the PCR. Libraries were prepared by immunoSEQ multiplex PCR; TCRdb keeps only in-frame clonotypes and omits some of them. The sample contains some 99,000 clones, approximately 71% of which appear only once. The sequencing input was PBMCs. These receptors were collected from a man aged 35-49 years in good health and CMV-seronegative.

The CDR3 is CAWRVRDRDYGYTF. Here the CDR3 DNA reads TGTGCCTGGAGGGTCCGGGACAGGGACTATGGCTACACCTTC. The rearrangement joins TRBV30 to TRBJ1-2; the match to TRBD1 covers 9 bases. This CDR3 comprises 14 residues. Germline CDR1 reads GTSNPN; CDR2 reads SVGIG (reference sequence). J gave up 3 bases and V 3 bases, and 5 bases lay outside the gene matches. Looking up the rest from reference TRBV30 and TRBJ1-2 gives the full variable domain: SQTIHQWPATLVQPVGSPLSLECTVEGTSNPNLYWYRQAAGRGLQLLFYSVGIGQISSEVPQNLSASRPQDRQFILSSKKLLLSDSGFYLCAWRVRDRDYGYTFGSGTRLTVV.

The chain combines TRBV5-1 with TRBJ2-3; TRBD2 aligns across 8 bases. The CDR3 loop spans 15 amino acids. Per germline, CDR1 SGHRS and CDR2 YFSETQ. V shed 2 bases, J shed 4 bases, and the junction held 6 bases outside the gene matches. CDR3 sequence (DNA): TGCGCCAGCAGCTTACCCGGGGGGGCCTCAGATACGCAGTATTTT. It specifies CASSLPGGASDTQYF.

This clone was detected once. A read error may produce the germline difference seen at one junction end. The V and J genes are TRBV27 and TRBJ1-6; possibly TRBD1 for D (5 bases). The CDR3 loop spans 13 amino acids. Germline CDR1 and CDR2: MNHEY and SMNVEV (reference sequence). The CDR3 coding sequence is TGTACCAGCAGCCAGGGCTATAATTCACCCCTCCACTTT. Translation: CTSSQGYNSPLHF.

This chain connects TRBV27 to TRBJ1-2, with D perhaps TRBD1 (6 bases). The CDR3 sequence is 17 residues long. Per germline, CDR1 MNHEY and CDR2 SMNVEV (reference sequence). V lost 4 bases, J lost 0 bases, and 18 bases lay in between. The CDR3 protein is CASSSAHRVWSNYGYTF. The CDR3 coding sequence is TGTGCCAGCAGTTCCGCCCACAGGGTATGGTCTAACTATGGCTACACCTTC.

V gene TRBV6-1 combines with J gene TRBJ1-1; D might be TRBD1 (5 bases). The V and J ends lost 0 bases and 5 bases respectively, with 16 bases between them. This CDR3 is 16 amino acids long. Germline loops: CDR1 MNHNS, CDR2 SASEGT. DNA for the CDR3: TGTGCCAGCAGTGAAGCTCCCGGGGGTGGAAAGACTGAAGCTTTCTTT. Protein sequence: CASSEAPGGGKTEAFF.

The rearrangement joins TRBV6-1 to TRBJ2-5; 7 bases align to TRBD2. The trim removed 8 bases at V and 5 bases at J, leaving 8 bases unmatched. The CDR3 spans 13 residues. The germline gives CDR1 MNHNS, CDR2 SASEGT. CDR3 nucleotide sequence: TGTGCCAGCGGGGCGGGGGAGGTGGAGACCCAGTACTTC. Translated: CASGAGEVETQYF.

This clone was counted between two and nine times. V gene TRBV5-1 combines with J gene TRBJ2-7, with D possibly TRBD2 on 5 matching bases. The CDR3 runs 16 residues. Per the germline V gene, CDR1 is SGHRS and CDR2 is YFSETQ. The V and J ends lost 1 base and 0 bases respectively, with 14 bases between them. The CDR3 here is CASSLRSGASSYEQYF. CDR3 DNA: TGCGCCAGCAGCTTGAGAAGCGGAGCTAGCTCCTACGAGCAGTACTTC.

The V and J genes are TRBV6-5 and TRBJ1-3, with 7 bases matching TRBD1. V trimming: 6 bases; J trimming: 8 bases; junction bases outside the gene matches: 13. The CDR3 contains 15 residues. Germline loops: CDR1 MNHEY, CDR2 SVGAGI. The CDR3 protein is CASRRQGLEGDTIYF. The CDR3 nucleotides are TGTGCCAGCAGGCGACAGGGACTCGAAGGGGACACCATATATTTT.

V is TRBV7-9 and J is TRBJ2-3; 11 bases align to TRBD2. With 5 bases clipped from V and 3 bases from J, the junction kept 4 bases outside the gene matches. Germline V lookup: CDR1 SEHNR, CDR2 FQNEAQ (reference sequence). This CDR3 is built from 15 residues. CDR3 protein: CASSASGGSTDTQYF. CDR3 DNA: TGTGCCAGCAGCGCTAGCGGGGGGTCAACAGATACGCAGTATTTT.

The gene calls are TRBV15 and TRBJ1-2; the D is unclear. The germline CDR1 and CDR2 sequences are LNHNV and YYDKDF (reference sequence). This CDR3 spans 15 amino acids. Trimming stripped 0 bases from V and 8 bases from J, with 16 bases between. CDR3 sequence: CATSREGARGQGYTF. The CDR3 DNA follows: TGTGCCACCAGCAGAGAGGGCGCGAGAGGGCAAGGCTACACCTTC. The full variable domain, with the rest looked up from reference TRBV15 and TRBJ1-2, is DAMVIQNPRYQVTQFGKPVTLSCSQTLNHNVMYWYQQKSSQAPKLLFHYYDKDFNNEADTPDNFQSRRPNTSFCFLDIRSPGLGDTAMYLCATSREGARGQGYTFGSGTRLTVV.

This chain links TRBV10-3 with TRBJ2-5; maybe TRBD1 (6 bases). With the DNA end fitting TRBJ2-7 better, the J assignment may be wrong. The CDR3 is 15 residues long. Germline CDR1 and CDR2: ENHRY and SYGVKD. The CDR3 sequence is CAISDRPNNIDEQYF. DNA of the CDR3: TGTGCCATCAGCGACAGGCCCAATAACATCGACGAGCAGTACTTC.

This clone has a handful of counts. The chain employs TRBV7-6 and TRBJ2-6, with D maybe TRBD2 (6 bases). V dropped 5 bases and J dropped 0 bases, with 11 bases sitting between them. The length of the CDR3 is 16 residues. CDR1 SGHVS and CDR2 FNYEAQ come from the germline V gene. This chain's CDR3 is CASSRGGVSGANVLTF. The CDR3 nucleotides are TGTGCCAGCAGCCGCGGAGGGGTCTCTGGGGCCAACGTCCTGACTTTC.

CDR3 amino acids: CASSYRQGSVYTF. The CDR3 DNA reads TGTGCCAGCAGCTACCGACAGGGGAGTGTCTACACCTTC. The chain has TRBV7-6 and TRBJ1-2, with 8 bases fitting TRBD1. V lost 4 bases, J lost 10 bases, and 8 bases stayed unmatched. Germline-derived CDR1 and CDR2 are SGHVS and FNYEAQ. This CDR3 is built from 13 residues.

The J gene is TRBJ2-3, the V gene TRBV15; 9 bases fit TRBD2. The CDR3 extends over 15 amino acids. The junction had 9 bases not matched to a gene; V was cut back by 6 bases and J by 5 bases. From germline, CDR1 is LNHNV and CDR2 YYDKDF (reference sequence). In DNA form, the CDR3 reads TGTGCCACCAGATTTCGCGGGGGGGCGGTAGATACGCAGTATTTT. Its protein is CATRFRGGAVDTQYF.

The V call is TRBV7-2, the J call TRBJ1-1; tentatively, D is TRBD1 (5 bases). Germline CDR1 is SGHTA and CDR2 is FQGNSA. The CDR3 loop spans 18 amino acids. The ends were cut back, 0 bases at V and 1 base at J, with 18 bases in the middle. CDR3 in DNA: TGTGCCAGCAGCTTAGCGAGTTTGTTCCAAGACAGGAACACTGAAGCTTTCTTT. This translates into CASSLASLFQDRNTEAFF. Full variable domain (rest looked up from reference TRBV7-2 and TRBJ1-1): GAGVSQSPSNKVTEKGKDVELRCDPISGHTALYWYRQSLGQGLEFLIYFQGNSAPDKSGLPSDRFSAERTGGSVSTLTIQRTQQEDSAVYLCASSLASLFQDRNTEAFFGQGTRLTVV.

The genes are TRBV27 and TRBJ1-1, with TRBD1 identical over 10 bases. Looked up from germline, CDR1 is MNHEY and CDR2 is SMNVEV (reference sequence). This CDR3 region has 15 residues. V was clipped by 5 bases and J by 5 bases; unmatched bases: 8. The CDR3 spells CASSPRQGAWTEAFF. The CDR3 nucleotides are TGTGCCAGCAGTCCTCGACAGGGGGCTTGGACTGAAGCTTTCTTT.

The sample holds a few counts of this clone. The chain carries TRBV11-2 and TRBJ2-7; 7 bases are shared with TRBD1. The CDR3 spans 14 residues. Germline V gene lookup returns CDR1 SGHAT and CDR2 FQNNGV. Trimming at V came to 3 bases and at J to 6 bases, leaving 8 bases not matched to a gene. CDR3 DNA sequence: TGTGCCAGCAGCTTCACAGGGGTTGCCCGCGAGCAGTACTTC. It encodes CASSFTGVAREQYF.

The chain employs TRBV2 and TRBJ1-6, with no clear D. Germline values: CDR1 SNHLY, CDR2 FYNNEI. V lost 8 bases and J 7 bases, leaving 12 bases between the germline ends. There are 13 residues in the CDR3. This chain's CDR3 is CASQPEGNSPLHF. The CDR3 coding sequence is TGTGCCAGCCAACCCGAGGGAAATTCACCCCTCCACTTT.

The chain combines TRBV18 with TRBJ1-4; 7 positions match TRBD1. Trimming at V came to 3 bases and at J to 5 bases, leaving 3 bases not matched to a gene. The CDR3 is made up of 14 amino acids. Germline loops: CDR1 KGHSH, CDR2 LQKENI. CDR3: CASSPDRVNEKLFF. The CDR3 coding sequence is TGTGCCAGCTCACCCGACAGGGTGAATGAAAAACTGTTTTTT.

This clone was seen only a few times. This chain joins TRBV27 and TRBJ2-7; 12 bases fit TRBD2. V shed 4 bases, J shed 1 base, and the junction held 2 bases outside the gene matches. This CDR3 is 15 amino acids long. Germline-derived CDR1 and CDR2 are MNHEY and SMNVEV (reference sequence). Written as DNA, the CDR3 is TGTGCCAGCAGTTCGACTAGCGGGGGATCCTACGAGCAGTACTTC. Protein sequence: CASSSTSGGSYEQYF.